This T cell receptor (beta chain) was recorded in a study of shared clonotypes between healthy human individuals. Study conclusions and caveats: A small donor pool kept down the genetic and exposure-history diversity that was represented.

In regard to this clone: Antigen: not known.

Methods used by the authors: Junction-only immunoSEQ data arrived without quality scores, meaning filtering differed. TCRdb's copy holds only in-frame clones and misses some; the assay was immunoSEQ multiplex PCR. V and J calls and clone size come straight from that table; D and trimming were deduced from the DNA. The top ten hold approximately 0.9% of the sample, which has about a million clones, roughly 77% seen once. CDR1 and CDR2 from the germline V gene are LGHNA and YNFKEQ. The CDR3 totals 15 residues. Trimming removed 3 bases from V and 6 bases from J; junction bases left unmatched: 6. Sequencing was carried out using memory CD4+ T cells from PBMCs. Indicated subset: CD45RA-negative fraction. This receptor was identified in a young man in good health. Some clones in this sample may be carry-over from other donors' samples. The rearrangement joins TRBV4-2 to TRBJ2-1; 9 nucleotides line up with TRBD2. This CDR3 is CASSHVAGVSNEQFF. The CDR3 nucleotides read TGTGCCAGCAGCCACGTAGCGGGAGTGTCCAATGAGCAGTTCTTC.